These 24 T cell receptor beta chains came from one sample sequenced in a study of cytomegalovirus exposure and HLA in healthy donors. Use of 60 Vbeta and 13 Jbeta primers characterized the PCR. Using immunoSEQ multiplex PCR, the repertoire was profiled, and TCRdb retains in-frame clones only, with some absent. The table has about 200,000 clones, 75% to 85% seen once; the top ten hold approximately 6.5%. Input material: PBMCs. These receptors were taken from a woman between 45 and 65 years old in good health and CMV-seropositive.

V and J are TRBV18 and TRBJ2-1; unclear D gene. The germline V gene has CDR1 KGHSH and CDR2 LQKENI. This CDR3 contains 11 residues. V was clipped by 3 bases and J by 8 bases, with 5 bases between them. The CDR3 is CASSPLDEQFF. The CDR3 DNA sequence: TGTGCCAGCTCACCCCTAGATGAGCAGTTCTTC.

This clone was seen just once. The J gene is TRBJ2-2, the V gene TRBV6-1; 9 bases agree with TRBD2. This CDR3 spans 16 amino acids. V shed 4 bases, J shed 3 bases, and the junction held 6 bases outside the gene matches. Germline-derived CDR1 and CDR2 are MNHNS and SASEGT. For the CDR3, the DNA is TGTGCCAGCAGTGGCGGACTAGCGACCGACACCGGGGAGCTGTTTTTT. This sequence encodes CASSGGLATDTGELFF.

This chain joins TRBV23-1 and TRBJ2-5; 11 nucleotides align to TRBD1. The J call may not be correct, given that the DNA end is closer to TRBJ2-7. TRBV23-1 has ORF status, its function being uncertain. The CDR3 loop spans 17 amino acids. The CDR3 protein is CASSQSGGQGDGYEQYF. The CDR3 region has the DNA TGCGCCAGCAGTCAATCGGGGGGACAGGGGGATGGGTACGAGCAGTACTTC.

The chain carries TRBV7-2 and TRBJ2-5; tentative D call: TRBD2 (6 bases). The J call may be incorrect, as the DNA end agrees better with TRBJ2-7. Germline V gene sequence: CDR1 SGHTA, CDR2 FQGNSA. CDR3 length: 16 amino acids. The CDR3 DNA reads TGTGCCAGCAGCTTCATGACGGGACTGCCCTCCTACGAGCAGTACTTC. Its protein product is CASSFMTGLPSYEQYF.

The chain has TRBV2 and TRBJ2-5; 8 bases fit TRBD2. V lost 6 bases and J lost 1; bases outside the gene matches: 7. This CDR3 has 15 residues. CDR1 is SNHLY and CDR2 is FYNNEI in the germline V gene. CDR3 nucleotide sequence: TGTGCCAGCAGGAGAGAAGCGGGAGCCCAAGAGACCCAGTACTTC. It specifies CASRREAGAQETQYF.

The rearrangement joins TRBV5-1 to TRBJ2-7, with 7 bases fitting TRBD1. The CDR3 contains 15 residues. Looked up from germline, CDR1 is SGHRS and CDR2 is YFSETQ. J gave up 4 bases and V 3 bases, and 10 bases lay outside the gene matches. The chain's CDR3 is CASSWGSTGWYEQYF. The CDR3 DNA follows: TGCGCCAGCAGCTGGGGATCGACAGGGTGGTACGAGCAGTACTTC.

The rearrangement links TRBV28 to TRBJ2-1, with 8 bases identical to TRBD2. Germline lookup yields CDR1 MDHEN and CDR2 SYDVKM. The J segment lost 6 bases and the V segment lost 1 base, leaving 8 bases of the junction unmatched. The CDR3 runs to 16 residues. The CDR3 loop reads CASSLYLAGKGNEQFF. In nucleotides, the CDR3 is TGTGCCAGCAGTTTATATCTAGCGGGTAAAGGCAATGAGCAGTTCTTC.

The chain uses TRBV5-1 and TRBJ2-7; D call uncertain. From germline, CDR1 is SGHRS and CDR2 YFSETQ. CDR3 size: 13 residues. Trimming left V 0 bases short and J 2 bases short, with 6 bases between. In DNA, the CDR3 is TGCGCCAGCAGCTTGGGGCTGACCTACGAGCAGTACTTC. The encoded protein is CASSLGLTYEQYF.

V and J are TRBV28 and TRBJ1-4, with D unclear. V dropped 10 bases and J dropped 5 bases, with 8 bases sitting between them. CDR1 is MDHEN, CDR2 SYDVKM, per germline. The CDR3 covers 11 residues. The CDR3 is CATSGNEKLFF. DNA of the CDR3: TGTGCCACCTCGGGGAATGAAAAACTGTTTTTT.

This chain links TRBV29-1 with TRBJ2-5; 8 nucleotides match TRBD1. Trimming took 7 bases from V and 3 from J; bases not matched to a gene: 4. Germline values: CDR1 SQVTM, CDR2 ANQGSEA. The CDR3 is 12 amino acids. The CDR3 loop reads CSASGGEETQYF. As DNA, the CDR3 is TGCAGCGCATCAGGGGGCGAAGAGACCCAGTACTTC.

The V gene is TRBV5-4, the J gene TRBJ2-7, with 13 bases identical to TRBD2. The CDR3 consists of 16 residues. Per the germline V gene, CDR1 is SGHNT and CDR2 is YYREEE (reference sequence). The trim removed 4 bases at V and 6 bases at J, leaving 10 bases unmatched. In DNA form, the CDR3 reads TGTGCCAGCAGCAACGGACTAGCGGGAGCAGAGGGCGAGCAGTACTTC. It specifies CASSNGLAGAEGEQYF.

The chain carries TRBV2 and TRBJ1-6; TRBD1 matches at 10 bases. Germline loops: CDR1 SNHLY, CDR2 FYNNEI. V gave up 0 bases and J gave up 10 bases; unmatched junction bases: 6. The CDR3 spans 16 residues. The CDR3, as DNA: TGTGCCAGCAGTGAAGCGCGGACAGGGGGAGGCTCACCCCTCCACTTT. Translating gives CASSEARTGGGSPLHF.

As regards this clone: The CDR3 carries no conserved terminal phenylalanine or tryptophan, so it likely arises from a read error. The V call is TRBV19, the J call TRBJ1-2, with a possible D match to TRBD1 (5 bases). In germline, CDR1 is LNHDA, CDR2 SQIVND (reference sequence). The ends were cut back, 4 bases at V and 4 bases at J, with 13 bases in the middle. The CDR3 runs 14 residues. CDR3 sequence reads: CASSTVQGSYGYTS. Written as DNA, the CDR3 is TGTGCCAGTAGTACGGTGCAGGGCAGCTATGGCTACACCTCC.

The chain recombines TRBV5-1 with TRBJ2-7; 7 bases align to TRBD1. J lost 3 bases, V lost 4 bases, and 7 bases had no gene match. The CDR3 contains 14 residues. Germline CDR1 is SGHRS and CDR2 is YFSETQ. CDR3 nucleotides: TGCGCCAGCAGCCCTTCGACAGGGCTCTACGAGCAGTACTTC. Translated: CASSPSTGLYEQYF.

The chain joins TRBV5-6 to TRBJ2-7, with TRBD2 matching 10 bases. The V gene's germline CDR1 is SGHDT and CDR2 YYEEEE. V lost 4 bases to trimming and J lost 6 bases; unmatched junction nucleotides: 4. CDR3 size: 13 residues. CDR3: CASSAGLATEQYF. In DNA form, the CDR3 reads TGTGCCAGCAGCGCGGGACTAGCGACCGAGCAGTACTTC.

The chain is built from TRBV5-8 and TRBJ1-1, with unresolved D. Germline CDR1 is SGHTS and CDR2 is YDEGEE. Trimming shortened V by 5 bases and J by 0 bases, and 14 bases separated the two germline ends. CDR3 size: 15 residues. CDR3 DNA sequence: TGTGCCAGCAGGCCTAGGACGGGAATGAACACTGAAGCTTTCTTT. The encoded protein is CASRPRTGMNTEAFF.

This rearrangement joins TRBV7-9 to TRBJ2-3, with D uncertain. V was shortened by 3 bases and J by 6 bases, with 10 bases between the two germline ends. CDR3 length equals 13 residues. CDR1 is SEHNR and CDR2 is FQNEAQ in the germline V gene (reference sequence). CDR3 bases: TGTGCCAGCAGCTTCCACTATAGCGATACGCAGTATTTT. It encodes CASSFHYSDTQYF.

J is TRBJ2-7 and V is TRBV19; 9 bases map to TRBD2. Germline lookup yields CDR1 LNHDA and CDR2 SQIVND (reference sequence). After removal of 3 bases from V and 3 bases from J, the junction contained 3 bases not matched to a gene. This CDR3 is 14 amino acids long. The CDR3 loop reads CASSIRRGGYEQYF. The CDR3 nucleotides read TGTGCCAGTAGTATCAGGCGGGGGGGCTACGAGCAGTACTTC. The variable domain in full, completed from reference TRBV19 and TRBJ2-7, reads DGGITQSPKYLFRKEGQNVTLSCEQNLNHDAMYWYRQDPGQGLRLIYYSQIVNDFQKGDIAEGYSVSREKKESFPLTVTSAQKNPTAFYLCASSIRRGGYEQYFGPGTRLTVT.

The chain is built from TRBV28 and TRBJ1-2, with 11 nucleotides matching TRBD1. The V and J ends lost 4 bases and 7 bases, in that order; junction bases with no gene match: 8. This CDR3 comprises 15 residues. Germline values: CDR1 MDHEN, CDR2 SYDVKM. As DNA, the CDR3 is TGTGCCAGCAGTTCCCTCGGACAGGGGGCTTCTGGCTACACCTTC. It encodes CASSSLGQGASGYTF.

The rearrangement links TRBV28 to TRBJ2-6; 13 bases align to TRBD2. This CDR3 contains 15 residues. The V and J ends lost 11 bases and 4 bases, in that order; junction bases with no gene match: 5. Germline loops: CDR1 MDHEN, CDR2 SYDVKM. CDR3 loop: CACGTSGDGANVLTF. As DNA, the CDR3 is TGTGCCTGCGGGACTAGCGGGGACGGGGCCAACGTCCTGACTTTC.

This chain links TRBV7-2 with TRBJ2-3, with a tentative D call TRBD2 (5 bases). Germline values: CDR1 SGHTA, CDR2 FQGNSA. Trimming shortened V by 5 bases and J by 3 bases, and 12 bases separated the two germline ends. This CDR3 has 14 residues. CDR3 DNA: TGTGCCAGCAGCCCTAGCTGGGGTACAGATACGCAGTATTTT. Amino acids: CASSPSWGTDTQYF.

This rearrangement joins TRBV9 to TRBJ2-6; tentative D call: TRBD1 (6 bases). The CDR3 is made up of 19 amino acids. The germline V gene encodes CDR1 SGDLS and CDR2 YYNGEE. With 3 bases removed from V and 2 bases from J, the gap between germline ends came to 21 bases. This CDR3 is CASSGYQGLVPAGANVLTF. The CDR3 nucleotides read TGTGCCAGCAGCGGATATCAGGGGCTGGTCCCCGCTGGGGCCAACGTCCTGACTTTC.

This chain connects TRBV4-3 to TRBJ1-6; no firm D call. V was trimmed by 0 bases and J by 5 bases, leaving 11 bases between them. This CDR3 contains 16 residues. Per the germline V gene, CDR1 is LGHNA and CDR2 is YSLEER. The CDR3 region has the DNA TGCGCCAGCAGCCAAGACCGGAGTTCAAATAATTCACCCCTCCACTTT. It encodes CASSQDRSSNNSPLHF.

This chain connects TRBV6-5 to TRBJ2-2; unclear D gene. V shed 6 bases and J shed 14 bases, with 16 bases lying between them. The CDR3 sequence is 12 residues long. In germline, CDR1 is MNHEY, CDR2 SVGAGI. CDR3 DNA sequence: TGTGCCAGCAGCTCCGTGAGGAACCAACTGTTTTTT. Translation: CASSSVRNQLFF.